This T cell receptor beta chain was identified in a study of identifying expanded T cells in peripheral blood. Study-level points and caveats: Roughly two-week clone count variance significantly increased as total template count grew.

CDR1 and CDR2 (germline): LGHNA, YNFKEQ. Trimming cost V 0 bases and J 4 bases, with 7 bases left between them. The CDR3 loop spans 13 amino acids. No infections or other immune events were documented during collection. Of note for this clone: No antigen is known for it.

Assay used: immunoSEQ multiplex PCR; TCRdb lists only in-frame clones, some missing. The profile shows some 100,000 clones, 88% of them singletons. The chain combines TRBV4-2 with TRBJ2-7, with D uncertain. Sequences were obtained from blood. This TCR came from a person aged 18 to 75 in good health. The CDR3 reads CASSQDNRYEQYF. The CDR3 nucleotides are TGTGCCAGCAGCCAAGATAACAGATACGAGCAGTACTTC.